This T cell receptor (beta chain) was documented in a study of cytomegalovirus exposure and HLA in healthy donors. Study findings and constraints: One variant, a missense change in DCLRE1C, was linked in a later analysis to TCR beta V- and J-gene trimming.

This CDR3 spans 16 amino acids. Germline values: CDR1 LNHNV, CDR2 YYDKDF (reference sequence). J was trimmed by 6 bases and V by 0 bases; bases with no gene match: 6. For this clone: What it binds is unknown.

Unrecorded immune exposure was likely among donors, who were nominally healthy when sampled. In the PCR, 60 Vbeta and 13 Jbeta primers were used. This table comes from immunoSEQ multiplex PCR, and its TCRdb copy is limited to in-frame clones, with some not included. The sample lists some 77,000 clones, roughly 80% seen once, with roughly 7.2% in the top ten. The source is a middle-aged woman in good health and CMV-seronegative. The sequenced sample was PBMCs. This chain uses TRBV15 with TRBJ2-3; the match to TRBD2 covers 10 bases. CDR3 protein: CATSRDLAGVGDTQYF. As DNA, the CDR3 is TGTGCCACCAGCAGAGATCTAGCGGGAGTGGGGGATACGCAGTATTTT.